This T cell receptor (beta chain) came from a study of vaccination effects on CD4 cells after COVID-19. Study-level information: The cohort was immunized with two doses of either the BNT162b2 or mRNA-1273 vaccine. Study-wide points: After vaccination of healthy people, only 1 of 255 vaccine-induced clones cross-reacted with common cold coronaviruses.

Germline CDR1 and CDR2: SGHRS and YFSETQ. The length of the CDR3 is 12 residues. Trimming cost V 7 bases and J 3 bases, with 10 bases left between them. This clone was counted a few times. The antigen is unknown. Only in-frame clones appear in the TCRdb table, and some are missing; sequencing was by immunoSEQ multiplex PCR. In the table there are tens of thousands of clones, roughly two thirds of which are singletons. Ahead of sequencing, the ViraFEST assay grew antigen-specific CD4+ T cells using viral peptide pools. Upon completion of about eleven days in culture, CD4+ T cells were isolated. Having tested negative for nucleocapsid antibodies, the vaccine recipients showed no prior SARS-CoV-2 infection. Every well housed 1.5 million to 2 million PBMC, which grew in culture alongside roughly 10 IU/ml IL-2 and approximately 10 ug/ml peptides. On day 3 and again on day 7, half the medium was replaced with IL-2 medium.

The TCR comes from a human donor who received a COVID-19 vaccine. The starting material was CD4+ T cells from PBMCs cultured with HCoV-OC43 spike peptides, obtained before COVID-19 vaccination. Stated subset: HCoV-OC43 spike overlapping peptide pool stimulation. This sequence joins TRBV5-1 and TRBJ1-2, with D possibly matching TRBD1 (6 bases). In DNA form, the CDR3 reads TGCGCCAGCGCAGGGGAGTACTATGGCTACACCTTC. Amino acid sequence: CASAGEYYGYTF.